The 26 T cell receptor beta chains reported below all come from one sample, sequenced in a study of neurological immune-mediated disorders. MiXCR, run by TCRdb on the 5' RACE reads, gives a single entry per CDR3 protein. The sample has tens of thousands of distinct CDR3 sequences, 4.5% to 7% seen once. The sample consisted of CD4+ T cells from blood. The receptors shown here come from a woman under 30 with multiple sclerosis.

In this sample, this clonotype turned up many times. The chain is built from TRBV9 and TRBJ1-1; no definite D call. Germline CDR1 is SGDLS and CDR2 is YYNGEE. The CDR3 loop spans 15 amino acids. The V end lost 1 base, the J end lost 0 bases, and 10 bases lay between the germline ends. CDR3 in amino acids: CASSVMGDMNTEAFF. CDR3 bases: TGTGCCAGCAGCGTAATGGGAGACATGAACACTGAAGCTTTCTTT. The whole variable domain, filled in from reference TRBV9 and TRBJ1-1, reads DSGVTQTPKHLITATGQRVTLRCSPRSGDLSVYWYQQSLDQGLQFLIQYYNGEERAKGNILERFSAQQFPDLHSELNLSSLELGDSALYFCASSVMGDMNTEAFFGQGTRLTVV.

This clonotype was detected a few times. J is TRBJ2-1 and V is TRBV24-1; D is ambiguous. V lost 4 bases to trimming and J lost 9 bases, with 9 bases between them. Germline V gene data show CDR1 as KGHDR and CDR2 as SFDVKD. The length of the CDR3 is 12 residues. The CDR3 loop reads CATSDPWGEQFF. The CDR3 DNA is TGTGCCACCAGTGACCCTTGGGGTGAGCAGTTCTTC.

This clonotype was observed at least ten times. V gene TRBV29-1 combines with J gene TRBJ1-2; D unclear. Per germline, CDR1 SQVTM and CDR2 ANQGSEA. The CDR3 sequence is 16 residues long. V gave up 0 bases and J gave up 5 bases, with 19 bases separating them. As DNA, the CDR3 is TGCAGCGTTGAAGATGTTTGGCAGGTCAAACCATATGGCTACACCTTC. This codes for CSVEDVWQVKPYGYTF.

This clonotype was seen ten or more times. The rearrangement joins TRBV5-1 to TRBJ2-7; 7 bases agree with TRBD1. J was trimmed by 5 bases and V by 3 bases; bases with no gene match: 8. In germline, CDR1 is SGHRS, CDR2 YFSETQ. CDR3 length: 14 residues. CDR3: CASSSVQGVHEQYF. CDR3 bases: TGCGCCAGCAGCTCGGTCCAGGGGGTCCACGAGCAGTACTTC.

This clonotype was detected many times. The CDR3 coding sequence is TGCAGTGCCCTTCCTAGCGTTAGTGAGCAGTTCTTC. The encoded protein is CSALPSVSEQFF. The chain carries TRBV20-1 and TRBJ2-1; D is perhaps TRBD2 (6 bases). Germline V gives CDR1 DFQATT, CDR2 SNEGSKA (reference sequence). V dropped 6 bases and J dropped 9 bases, with 15 bases sitting between them. This CDR3 region has 12 residues.

This clonotype has ten or more counts. The V and J genes are TRBV7-2 and TRBJ2-3, with 8 bases fitting TRBD2. Per germline, CDR1 SGHTA and CDR2 FQGNSA. Trimming took 2 bases from V and 3 from J; bases not matched to a gene: 4. The CDR3 loop spans 15 amino acids. CDR3 nucleotide sequence: TGTGCCAGCAGCTTACTTCCTAGCGGGACAGATACGCAGTATTTT. This codes for CASSLLPSGTDTQYF. The full variable domain, completed using reference TRBV7-2 and TRBJ2-3, is GAGVSQSPSNKVTEKGKDVELRCDPISGHTALYWYRQSLGQGLEFLIYFQGNSAPDKSGLPSDRFSAERTGGSVSTLTIQRTQQEDSAVYLCASSLLPSGTDTQYFGPGTRLTVL.

The table lists this clonotype with many counts. The rearrangement links TRBV18 to TRBJ2-1, with TRBD2 matching 9 bases. CDR3 size: 15 residues. The V and J ends lost 10 bases and 6 bases, in that order; junction bases with no gene match: 13. CDR1 and CDR2 (germline): KGHSH, LQKENI. CDR3: CATTPAGGRANEQFF. In nucleotides, the CDR3 is TGTGCCACCACCCCCGCGGGCGGGAGGGCCAATGAGCAGTTCTTC.

This clonotype was observed at least ten times. The rearrangement joins TRBV6-6 to TRBJ1-4, with TRBD1 as a possible D gene (5 bases). Trimming stripped 0 bases from V and 6 bases from J, with 17 bases between. Germline CDR1 MNHNY, CDR2 SVGAGI (reference sequence). CDR3 size: 17 residues. The CDR3 loop reads CASSYSVQSGRYEKLFF. CDR3 sequence (DNA): TGTGCCAGCAGTTACTCGGTTCAGTCAGGGAGATATGAAAAACTGTTTTTT.

This clonotype was seen more than once but under ten times. Here the CDR3 DNA reads TGTGCCTGGAGTCCCGTTCGATCCAGTGGCTACACCTTC. As protein: CAWSPVRSSGYTF. The chain has TRBV30 and TRBJ1-2; D not resolved. The CDR3 is 13 amino acids. Germline lookup yields CDR1 GTSNPN and CDR2 SVGIG (reference sequence). The ends were cut back, 2 bases at V and 7 bases at J, with 14 bases in the middle.

This clonotype has ten or more counts. The rearrangement links TRBV4-1 to TRBJ2-3, with 12 bases aligning to TRBD2. The junction had 14 bases not matched to a gene; V was cut back by 4 bases and J by 6 bases. Germline-derived CDR1 and CDR2 are MGHRA and YSYEKL. The CDR3 sequence is 18 residues long. The CDR3 spells CASSPRPQRTSGTDTQYF. In DNA form, the CDR3 reads TGCGCCAGCAGCCCTCGCCCTCAAAGGACTAGCGGGACGGATACGCAGTATTTT.

The sample holds many counts of this clonotype. The chain links TRBV7-9 to TRBJ2-4, with D perhaps being TRBD1 or TRBD2 (6 bases each). This CDR3 has 17 amino acids. Germline CDR1 is SEHNR and CDR2 is FQNEAQ (reference sequence). V dropped 5 bases and J dropped 0 bases, with 17 bases sitting between them. Here the CDR3 reads CASSTSTGLLAKNIQYF. Here the CDR3 DNA reads TGTGCCAGCAGCACCTCGACAGGACTACTAGCCAAAAACATTCAGTACTTC.

Many counts were recorded for this clonotype. The chain uses TRBV5-5 and TRBJ1-1, with 11 positions matching TRBD1. The junction had 8 bases not matched to a gene; V was cut back by 0 bases and J by 4 bases. Germline-derived CDR1 and CDR2 are SGHKS and YYEKEE (reference sequence). There are 17 residues in the CDR3. CDR3 in amino acids: CASSLAGTGGIGTEAFF. CDR3 coding DNA: TGTGCCAGCAGCTTGGCAGGGACAGGGGGAATAGGCACTGAAGCTTTCTTT. The entire variable domain, with the rest obtained from reference TRBV5-5 and TRBJ1-1, is as follows: DAGVTQSPTHLIKTRGQQVTLRCSPISGHKSVSWYQQVLGQGPQFIFQYYEKEERGRGNFPDRFSARQFPNYSSELNVNALLLGDSALYLCASSLAGTGGIGTEAFFGQGTRLTVV.

The table lists this clonotype with many counts. The chain is built from TRBV5-1 and TRBJ2-1; possibly TRBD1 for D (6 bases). V gave up 1 base and J gave up 2 bases, with 10 bases separating them. In germline, CDR1 is SGHRS, CDR2 YFSETQ. The CDR3 covers 15 residues. This CDR3 is CASSLRGSPYNEQFF. The CDR3 coding sequence is TGCGCCAGCAGCTTGAGGGGGTCCCCCTACAATGAGCAGTTCTTC.

This clonotype has a count of ten or more. This chain links TRBV7-9 with TRBJ1-1; the D gene is possibly TRBD1 (6 bases). Germline V gene data show CDR1 as SEHNR and CDR2 as FQNEAQ (reference sequence). Between the trimmed V and J ends, which lost 1 base and 4 bases, there was a span of 7 bases. This CDR3 has 13 residues. Written as DNA, the CDR3 is TGTGCCAGCAGCTTAGGGACAGCCACTGAAGCTTTCTTT. This codes for CASSLGTATEAFF.

In this sample, this clonotype turned up many times. The chain couples TRBV10-2 to TRBJ2-5, with 14 bases aligning to TRBD2. CDR1 WSHSY and CDR2 SAAADI come from the germline V gene. J lost 5 bases, V lost 7 bases, and 3 bases had no gene match. CDR3 length equals 14 residues. For the CDR3, the DNA is TGCGCCAGCAAGGGACTAGCGGGAGCGGAGACCCAGTACTTC. Its protein product is CASKGLAGAETQYF.

This clonotype was picked up many times. A read error may produce the germline difference seen at one junction end. V gene TRBV12-3 or TRBV12-4 combines with J gene TRBJ2-7; TRBD1 aligns across 8 bases. The CDR3 has 14 amino acids. The CDR3 protein is CASSWTGISHEQYF. The CDR3, as DNA: TGTGCCAGCAGCTGGACAGGGATCTCCCACGAGCAGTACTTC.

This clonotype was counted ten times or more. The genes are TRBV4-3 and TRBJ2-6, with TRBD1 matching over 8 bases. The CDR3 sequence is 18 residues long. With V trimmed by 4 bases and J by 0 bases, 8 bases remained unmatched. Germline V gene sequence: CDR1 LGHNA, CDR2 YSLEER. The CDR3 DNA is TGCGCCAGCAGCCCCTGGACAGGGACAACCTCTGGGGCCAACGTCCTGACTTTC. Its protein is CASSPWTGTTSGANVLTF.

This clonotype was seen at least ten times. The genes are TRBV14 and TRBJ2-2, with no clear D. The germline V gene has CDR1 SGHDN and CDR2 FVKESK. CDR3 length equals 13 residues. V was pared by 1 base and J by 4 bases, with 4 bases between. In nucleotides, the CDR3 is TGTGCCAGCAGCCAAGTTTCCACCGGGGAGCTGTTTTTT. Translated: CASSQVSTGELFF.

This clonotype was observed at least ten times. The chain couples TRBV27 to TRBJ2-6; D not resolved. Germline CDR1 and CDR2: MNHEY and SMNVEV (reference sequence). This CDR3 is 16 amino acids long. V gave up 6 bases and J gave up 0 bases, with 12 bases separating them. The chain's CDR3 is CASSHPPSSGANVLTF. CDR3 in DNA: TGTGCCAGCAGCCACCCCCCAAGCTCTGGGGCCAACGTCCTGACTTTC.

This clonotype occurred many times. The chain combines TRBV5-1 with TRBJ2-3, with D possibly being TRBD2 (5 bases). The CDR3 runs 17 residues. Per the germline V gene, CDR1 is SGHRS and CDR2 is YFSETQ. The V and J ends lost 4 bases and 0 bases respectively, with 18 bases between them. The DNA for the CDR3 is TGCGCCAGCAGCGCCCTTTTGAGCGGAGCTAGCACAGATACGCAGTATTTT. It specifies CASSALLSGASTDTQYF. The variable domain in full, with the rest retrieved from reference TRBV5-1 and TRBJ2-3, is KAGVTQTPRYLIKTRGQQVTLSCSPISGHRSVSWYQQTPGQGLQFLFEYFSETQRNKGNFPGRFSGRQFSNSRSEMNVSTLELGDSALYLCASSALLSGASTDTQYFGPGTRLTVL.

Ten or more counts support this clonotype. The rearrangement links TRBV28 to TRBJ2-5; perhaps TRBD1 as D (6 bases). CDR3 size: 13 residues. With 5 bases removed from V and 0 bases from J, the gap between germline ends came to 7 bases. CDR1 MDHEN and CDR2 SYDVKM come from the germline V gene. As DNA, the CDR3 is TGTGCCAGCAGTAGGACAGACCAAGAGACCCAGTACTTC. Translation gives CASSRTDQETQYF.

The table lists this clonotype with many counts. The V and J genes are TRBV15 and TRBJ2-3; 7 bases map to TRBD1. The germline CDR1 and CDR2 sequences are LNHNV and YYDKDF (reference sequence). CDR3 length equals 15 residues. Trimming removed 5 bases from V and 2 bases from J; junction bases left unmatched: 7. Here the CDR3 reads CATSSRDSSTDTQYF. The CDR3 region has the DNA TGTGCCACCAGCTCAAGGGACAGCTCCACAGATACGCAGTATTTT.

The chain employs TRBV12-3 or TRBV12-4 and TRBJ1-2; D is perhaps TRBD1 (5 bases). Between the trimmed V and J ends, which lost 3 bases and 6 bases, there was a span of 8 bases. The length of the CDR3 is 12 residues. The CDR3 DNA sequence: TGTGCCAGCAGTTTGACAGTAGATGGCTACACCTTC. Residues: CASSLTVDGYTF.

This clonotype was recorded at least ten times. The chain combines TRBV20-1 with TRBJ1-6; D unclear. The CDR3 loop spans 13 amino acids. Germline V lookup: CDR1 DFQATT, CDR2 SNEGSKA (reference sequence). V shed 5 bases and J shed 0 bases, with 5 bases lying between them. The CDR3 coding sequence is TGCAGTGCTTATGGCTCCTATAATTCACCCCTCCACTTT. Residues: CSAYGSYNSPLHF.

This clonotype has at least ten counts. The J gene is TRBJ1-2, the V gene TRBV5-1; D is possibly TRBD1 (5 bases). The CDR3 has 13 residues. Deletions cut 0 bases from V and 4 bases from J, with 7 bases between. Germline V gives CDR1 SGHRS, CDR2 YFSETQ. CDR3 sequence (DNA): TGCGCCAGCAGCTTGGAGGGGAGCTATGGCTACACCTTC. Protein product: CASSLEGSYGYTF.

This clonotype has a count of ten or more. The rearrangement links TRBV20-1 to TRBJ1-1, with D unclear. Germline V gene lookup returns CDR1 DFQATT and CDR2 SNEGSKA (reference sequence). The CDR3 length is 12 residues. Between the trimmed V and J ends, which lost 5 bases and 1 base, there was a span of 8 bases. The CDR3 coding sequence is TGCAGTGCTTTCGACAAGAACACTGAAGCTTTCTTT. Residues: CSAFDKNTEAFF.